Below, 4 T cell receptor beta chains from the same sample are listed, as sequenced in a study of shared clonotypes between healthy human individuals. Some clones are missing from TCRdb's copy, which holds only in-frame ones; the method was immunoSEQ multiplex PCR. The table has about 590,000 clones, around 95% seen once. As defined, naive CD8 cells were CD45RO-negative and positively selected for CCR7, with terminally differentiated effector memory CD45RA+ cells excluded. The specimen was naive CD8+ T cells sorted from blood. Every receptor here comes from a woman aged 30 to 39 in good health.

V is TRBV9 and J is TRBJ2-7, with D hard to call. The CDR3 runs to 15 residues. The germline V and J ends were trimmed by 0 bases and 6 bases, with 16 bases remaining between them. Germline V gene data show CDR1 as SGDLS and CDR2 as YYNGEE. The CDR3 sequence is CASSVESTAPSEQYF. CDR3 coding DNA: TGTGCCAGCAGCGTAGAGTCTACTGCACCAAGCGAGCAGTACTTC.

The chain employs TRBV30 and TRBJ2-7, with D maybe TRBD2 (5 bases). The CDR3 sequence is 14 residues long. The germline gives CDR1 GTSNPN, CDR2 SVGIG (reference sequence). Trimming cost V 4 bases and J 1 base, with 14 bases left between them. CDR3 sequence reads: CAWTLGGLSYEQYF. DNA of the CDR3: TGTGCCTGGACCCTCGGCGGGTTGTCCTACGAGCAGTACTTC.

The chain uses TRBV28 and TRBJ1-3; D gene uncertain. Trimming shortened V by 6 bases and J by 8 bases, and 23 bases separated the two germline ends. The CDR3 is made up of 16 amino acids. Germline lookup yields CDR1 MDHEN and CDR2 SYDVKM. The CDR3 DNA is TGTGCCAGCAGCACCGGGTTTATAGGGAAAAAGGACACCATATATTTT. Protein product: CASSTGFIGKKDTIYF.

About this clone itself: The junction shows a germline mismatch at one end, possibly a read error. The V gene is TRBV6-1, the J gene TRBJ2-5, with 7 positions matching TRBD2. CDR1 and CDR2 from the germline V gene are MNHNS and SASEGT. This CDR3 has 15 amino acids. DNA of the CDR3: TGTGCCAGCTGTGAATGGGCGGGAGAGGCGGAGACCCAGTACTTC. Protein product: CASCEWAGEAETQYF.